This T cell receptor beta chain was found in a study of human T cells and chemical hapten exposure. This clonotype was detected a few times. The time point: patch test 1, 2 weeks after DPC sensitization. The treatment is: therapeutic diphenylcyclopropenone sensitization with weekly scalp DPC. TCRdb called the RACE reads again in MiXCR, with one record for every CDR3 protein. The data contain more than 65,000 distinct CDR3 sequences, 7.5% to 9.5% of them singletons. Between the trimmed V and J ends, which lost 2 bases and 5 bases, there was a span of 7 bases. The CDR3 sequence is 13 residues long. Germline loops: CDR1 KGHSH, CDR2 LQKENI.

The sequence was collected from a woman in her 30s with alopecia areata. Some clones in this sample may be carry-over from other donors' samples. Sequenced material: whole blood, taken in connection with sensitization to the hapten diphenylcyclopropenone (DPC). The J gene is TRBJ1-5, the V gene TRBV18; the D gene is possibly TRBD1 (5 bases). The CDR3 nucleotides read TGTGCCAGCTCACCAAAAGGGGATCAGCCCCAGCATTTT. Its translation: CASSPKGDQPQHF.